This T cell receptor beta chain was retrieved from a study of PD-L1 blockade in urothelial cancer (dated by TCRdb to between 2016 and 2019). About the study as a whole: Therapy was started around 2014 for all patients, and atezolizumab 1,200 mg was administered intravenously every 3 weeks. About 85% of the roughly 29 patients were identified as males with urothelial cancer of bladder origin, and a prior smoking history was reported by 18 of 29 patients. Patients had an ECOG performance status of 0 or 1 and had received between 0 and 3 prior chemotherapy regimens. Blood samples were analyzed at two time points: 3 weeks after treatment start (second dose) and 6 weeks after treatment start. Blood samples gave median yields of about 150,000 T cells and 80,000 or so unique TCRs, along with a median clonality of 0.080. Somatic, immune and clinical correlates of response to PD-L1 blockade with atezolizumab in urothelial cancer were the focus of an exploratory multi-omic analysis. TCR sequencing covered pretreatment tumor samples and matched, serially collected peripheral blood taken before and after atezolizumab treatment. Durable clinical benefit meant progression-free survival longer than 6 months, and TCR features were also tested against progression-free and overall survival. Whole exome sequencing and RNA sequencing of pretreatment tumors were performed alongside TCR sequencing in the same patients. Roughly 10 patients reached durable clinical benefit, while some 20 patients did not. Around 29 patients had pretreatment blood TCR-seq, about 25 had at least one posttreatment blood collection, and about 25 had tumor TCR-seq. Overall results and qualifications from the work: A pretreatment peripheral blood TCR clonality below the median was linked to improved progression-free and overall survival. Among patients with durable benefit, tumor-associated TCR clones showed greater expansion in peripheral blood 3 weeks after treatment started (n of about 20, p = 0.022). Because of the small sample size (n = 29) and the many exploratory analyses performed, the results are intended to be regarded as hypothesis-generating.

Clipping removes 4 bases from V and 10 bases from J, with 7 as the unmatched junction base count. Measured from the cysteine to the phenylalanine, the CDR3 is 15 residues long. Only CDR3 DNA is held: 45 bases, read in frame from base 1. CDR1 and CDR2 (MGHDK, SYGVNS) derive from the germline V gene. Synthetic TCR analog templates were spiked into each PCR so that absolute template abundance could be estimated from read counts. Using the immunoSEQ assay, TCRbeta CDR3 regions were amplified from genomic DNA with bias-controlled V and J gene primers. Sequencing of rearranged TCRbeta segments was done at approximately 20X coverage. Turning to the authors' computational methods: Clustering was used to correct sequencing errors, and CDR3s were annotated against IMGT to assign V, D and J genes. Downstream analyses used only productive TCRbeta rearrangements and left out out-of-frame or stop-codon sequences. To compute clonality, Shannon entropy was normalized by the log of the number of unique productive sequences and then subtracted from one. Fisher's exact test with Benjamini-Hochberg correction, at a threshold of adjusted p below 0.01, was used to find clones that differed between time points or between blood and tumor. What TCRdb holds here is the immuneACCESS table cut down to in-frame rearrangements. Part of the clones is not present; checked against another copy, under half of the missing clones reflect an unresolved V gene, and the others are unexplained. The V and J calls and clone size were taken over from that table, and D and trimming were inferred from the DNA. The sample contains fewer than 65,000 clones, 87% of them found a single time. The ten largest account for approximately 15% of the sample.

The time point label here, explained by the study, means: pretreatment peripheral blood. The cohort comprised more than 25 patients with locally advanced or metastatic urothelial carcinoma treated at Memorial Sloan Kettering on a trial protocol. Peripheral blood mononuclear cells were collected pretreatment and during treatment, at between 1 and 8 total time points per patient. The Qiagen DNeasy Blood extraction kit was used to purify genomic DNA from total PBMCs and from tumor samples. PBMCs were collected pretreatment and during treatment and were isolated and stored as previously described. About this clone itself: There is no known antigen for this receptor. No base-level quality is on record; no much larger clone is a single base apart.

Recombination linked TRBV25-1 to TRBJ2-2; the junction holds 12 bases that match TRBD1. Sequenced here: PBMCs, sampled around atezolizumab (anti-PD-L1) treatment. The receptor was derived from an older woman with urothelial cancer. The sequenced DNA is TGTGCCAGCAGTGGGGGGACAGGGGGCAGGGAGGAGCTGTTTTTT. Its protein reads: CASSGGTGGREELFF.